This entry lists 30 T cell receptor beta chains sequenced from one sample in a study of naive and memory T cell subsets. Antigen specificity for these receptors is unknown. Study observations and caveats: Especially in CD8 cells, naive repertoires contained a few larger clonotypes, possibly CD45RA-re-expressing memory cells.

An equimolar mix of two oligonucleotides served as the beta constant-region primer for TRBC1 and TRBC2. Four rounds of PCR amplified the ligated cDNA using nested alpha and beta constant-region primers plus SP2. TCRdb independently ran MiXCR on the UMI-ligation and nested PCR reads; one entry per CDR3 protein. This table has about 90,000 distinct CDR3 sequences, about 11% appearing once. The sample comprised naive CD4+ T cells from blood. These receptors all stem from a human donor in good health.

This clonotype showed up many times. CDR3 protein: CASSLSHPGLAGVLDEQFF. CDR3 in DNA: TGTGCCAGCAGTTTATCCCATCCCGGGCTAGCGGGAGTTCTGGATGAGCAGTTCTTC. V usage is TRBV27 and J usage is TRBJ2-1, with 10 bases identical to TRBD2. Germline trimming cut 0 bases from V and 8 bases from J; bases unmatched to any gene: 16. This CDR3 has 19 amino acids. CDR1 and CDR2 from the germline V gene are MNHEY and SMNVEV (reference sequence).

For the CDR3, the DNA is TGCAGTGCTAGAGGAGGGGGGAGGGAAACCGGGGAGCTGTTTTTT. Its protein is CSARGGGRETGELFF. The chain joins TRBV20-1 to TRBJ2-2; D perhaps matches TRBD2 (7 bases). Germline loops: CDR1 DFQATT, CDR2 SNEGSKA (reference sequence). V gave up 1 base and J gave up 5 bases, with 14 bases separating them. The CDR3 contains 15 residues.

The chain employs TRBV5-1 and TRBJ2-1; D is perhaps TRBD2 (5 bases). This CDR3 spans 14 amino acids. The ends were cut back, 5 bases at V and 2 bases at J, with 11 bases in the middle. The germline V gene has CDR1 SGHRS and CDR2 YFSETQ. CDR3 loop: CASSEGSTYNEQFF. CDR3 in DNA: TGCGCCAGCAGTGAAGGGAGTACCTACAATGAGCAGTTCTTC.

This chain joins TRBV3-1 and TRBJ2-1, with 16 bases matching TRBD2. The germline CDR1 and CDR2 sequences are LGHDT and YNNKEL (reference sequence). With 2 bases clipped from V and 8 bases from J, the junction kept 12 bases outside the gene matches. This CDR3 comprises 19 residues. The CDR3 DNA sequence: TGTGCCAGCAGCCAACCCGGGACTAGCGGGGGGGCCAGGTTCGATGAGCAGTTCTTC. Its translation: CASSQPGTSGGARFDEQFF.

The CDR3 DNA reads as TGTGCCAGCACCTACCCTACGGGGTCGGACAGTGAAGCTTTCTTT. This sequence encodes CASTYPTGSDSEAFF. The V and J genes are TRBV11-1 and TRBJ1-1; possibly TRBD1 for D (6 bases). The CDR3 loop spans 15 amino acids. V was clipped by 7 bases and J by 7 bases, with 22 bases between them. Germline V gives CDR1 SGHAT, CDR2 FQDESV (reference sequence).

This clonotype was seen repeatedly, ten times or more. CDR3 nucleotide sequence: TGTGCCAGCAGAAGGGTCGCGGAGACCCAGTACTTC. It specifies CASRRVAETQYF. The chain has TRBV12-3 or TRBV12-4 and TRBJ2-5; D is undetermined. The CDR3 contains 12 residues. Deletions cut 6 bases from V and 5 bases from J, with 10 bases between.

This clonotype was seen many times. CDR3 amino acids: CASRSWEQYF. CDR3 DNA: TGCGCCAGCCGGAGTTGGGAGCAGTACTTC. The genes are TRBV4-1 and TRBJ2-7; D gene unclear. The CDR3 totals 10 residues. The V gene lost 8 bases and the J gene lost 7 bases, with 9 bases spanning the gap. Germline-derived CDR1 and CDR2 are MGHRA and YSYEKL.

This clonotype was detected many times. This rearrangement joins TRBV7-3 to TRBJ2-1; maybe TRBD2 (5 bases). The CDR3 consists of 15 residues. Trimming removed 0 bases at V and 5 bases at J, with 11 bases between. CDR1 and CDR2 (germline): SGHTA, FQGTGA. This CDR3 reads CASSLTTRDNNEQFF. CDR3 nucleotides: TGTGCCAGCAGCTTAACTACTAGAGATAACAATGAGCAGTTCTTC.

The rearrangement joins TRBV14 to TRBJ1-2, with D possibly matching TRBD1 (6 bases). V was pared by 0 bases and J by 0 bases, with 11 bases between. The CDR3 is 16 amino acids. Germline lookup yields CDR1 SGHDN and CDR2 FVKESK. As DNA, the CDR3 is TGTGCCAGCAGCCAAGATGGCAGGACAGCTAACTATGGCTACACCTTC. Amino acid sequence: CASSQDGRTANYGYTF.

This clonotype has more than one count but fewer than ten. This chain connects TRBV5-1 to TRBJ2-7; 9 nucleotides align to TRBD2. Trimming took 4 bases from V and 2 from J; bases not matched to a gene: 4. CDR1 and CDR2 (germline): SGHRS, YFSETQ. The CDR3 loop spans 14 amino acids. The CDR3 DNA follows: TGCGCCAGCAGCCTGGGACTAGCTACCTACGAGCAGTACTTC. This gives the protein CASSLGLATYEQYF.

This clonotype has just a few counts. This chain joins TRBV19 and TRBJ2-6; D is ambiguous. Trimming pared 5 bases from V and 0 bases from J, leaving 8 bases between. Germline assignment: CDR1 LNHDA and CDR2 SQIVND (reference sequence). The CDR3 runs 15 residues. Written as DNA, the CDR3 is TGTGCCAGTAGTGCCTACAGCTCTGGGGCCAACGTCCTGACTTTC. This codes for CASSAYSSGANVLTF. The complete variable domain, with remaining parts taken from reference TRBV19 and TRBJ2-6, reads DGGITQSPKYLFRKEGQNVTLSCEQNLNHDAMYWYRQDPGQGLRLIYYSQIVNDFQKGDIAEGYSVSREKKESFPLTVTSAQKNPTAFYLCASSAYSSGANVLTFGAGSRLTVL.

This clonotype was seen more than once but under ten times. CDR3 sequence reads: CSALSGGYMREQYF. For the CDR3, the DNA is TGCAGCGCTTTGAGCGGGGGATACATGCGAGAGCAGTACTTC. The chain recombines TRBV29-1 with TRBJ2-7; 8 nucleotides align to TRBD2. V dropped 7 bases and J dropped 7; count of bases not matched to a gene: 15. CDR1 is SQVTM and CDR2 is ANQGSEA in the germline V gene. The CDR3 consists of 14 residues.

This chain links TRBV7-2 with TRBJ1-4; unclear D gene. The germline gives CDR1 SGHTA, CDR2 FQGNSA. The CDR3 extends over 13 amino acids. Trimming left V 1 base short and J 7 bases short, with 7 bases between. The CDR3 nucleotides read TGTGCCAGCAGCTTAGGGCGTACTGAAAAACTGTTTTTT. It encodes CASSLGRTEKLFF.

This clonotype was recorded at least ten times. The rearrangement joins TRBV2 to TRBJ2-7, with unresolved D. The CDR3 extends over 13 amino acids. The V end was cut by 10 bases, the J end by 2 bases, with 15 bases between. Germline CDR1 and CDR2: SNHLY and FYNNEI. For the CDR3, the DNA is TGTGCCACAGGATCCGCCCCCACCTACGAGCAGTACTTC. It is translated as CATGSAPTYEQYF. Complete variable domain (other parts from reference TRBV2 and TRBJ2-7): EPEVTQTPSHQVTQMGQEVILRCVPISNHLYFYWYRQILGQKVEFLVSFYNNEISEKSEIFDDQFSVERPDGSNFTLKIRSTKLEDSAMYFCATGSAPTYEQYFGPGTRLTVT.

This clonotype was counted many times. The chain uses TRBV30 and TRBJ2-1; D unresolved. The V and J ends lost 2 bases and 0 bases respectively, with 14 bases between them. The CDR3 is 16 amino acids. CDR1 and CDR2 (germline): GTSNPN, SVGIG (reference sequence). For the CDR3, the DNA is TGTGCCTGGAGTCCCACACGACTGAGCTCCTACAATGAGCAGTTCTTC. This translates into CAWSPTRLSSYNEQFF.

The genes are TRBV6-1 and TRBJ2-3, with D possibly being TRBD1 or TRBD2 (6 bases each). The CDR3 sequence is 13 residues long. CDR1 is MNHNS, CDR2 SASEGT, per germline. V gave up 1 base and J gave up 10 bases, with 12 bases separating them. The CDR3 is CASSEGRRGPQYF. DNA for the CDR3: TGTGCCAGCAGTGAAGGCCGACGGGGGCCGCAGTATTTT.

The chain recombines TRBV28 with TRBJ1-6; D not resolved. This CDR3 is 15 amino acids long. Germline V lookup: CDR1 MDHEN, CDR2 SYDVKM. The V end was cut by 1 base, the J end by 5 bases, with 9 bases between. CDR3 nucleotide sequence: TGTGCCAGCAGTTTATCTTGGCCGGATAATTCACCCCTCCACTTT. This encodes CASSLSWPDNSPLHF.

This clonotype was detected many times. The chain is built from TRBV6-6 and TRBJ1-1; D remains unclear. V dropped 4 bases and J dropped 0 bases, with 12 bases sitting between them. The CDR3 is 15 residues long. CDR1 and CDR2 from the germline V gene are MNHNY and SVGAGI (reference sequence). The CDR3 is CASSLTTSLNTEAFF. Written as DNA, the CDR3 is TGTGCCAGCAGTTTAACCACATCCTTGAACACTGAAGCTTTCTTT.

This clonotype was picked up many times. The chain joins TRBV20-1 to TRBJ1-5; TRBD1 matches at 8 bases. This CDR3 region has 13 residues. After removal of 7 bases from V and 5 bases from J, the junction contained 7 bases not matched to a gene. Germline V gene sequence: CDR1 DFQATT, CDR2 SNEGSKA (reference sequence). The CDR3, as DNA: TGCAGTGTGGAGGACAGGGAACATCAGCCCCAGCATTTT. Residues: CSVEDREHQPQHF.

The chain links TRBV3-1 to TRBJ2-7; D perhaps matches TRBD2 (5 bases). CDR3 length: 14 amino acids. Trimming stripped 0 bases from V and 7 bases from J, with 13 bases between. The germline V gene has CDR1 LGHDT and CDR2 YNNKEL (reference sequence). Written as DNA, the CDR3 is TGTGCCAGCAGCCAAGATCCGGGAAATAGGGAGCAGTACTTC. Its translation: CASSQDPGNREQYF.

Here the CDR3 reads CASSNVEQVGYTF. The CDR3 region has the DNA TGTGCCAGCAGCAACGTTGAACAGGTTGGCTACACCTTC. V is TRBV9 and J is TRBJ1-2, with a weak D call TRBD1 (5 bases). The CDR3 is 13 residues long. Germline-derived CDR1 and CDR2 are SGDLS and YYNGEE. V was shortened by 4 bases and J by 7 bases, with 14 bases between the two germline ends.

Many counts were recorded for this clonotype. The chain combines TRBV20-1 with TRBJ2-3, with TRBD2 identical over 7 bases. The CDR3 covers 12 residues. Germline loops: CDR1 DFQATT, CDR2 SNEGSKA (reference sequence). V was clipped by 3 bases and J by 4 bases; unmatched bases: 1. CDR3 protein: CSASGGADTQYF. The CDR3 nucleotides are TGCAGTGCTAGTGGGGGGGCAGATACGCAGTATTTT.

The chain combines TRBV4-3 with TRBJ2-7, with a tentative D call TRBD1 (6 bases). Germline CDR1 reads LGHNA; CDR2 reads YSLEER. The CDR3 consists of 15 residues. V was clipped by 0 bases and J by 10 bases, with 19 bases between them. The CDR3 sequence is CASSQDRFVQGRQYF. CDR3 in DNA: TGCGCCAGCAGCCAAGATAGATTCGTACAGGGTCGACAGTACTTC.

This clonotype appeared a few times. The chain combines TRBV12-3 or TRBV12-4 with TRBJ1-3; D is perhaps TRBD1 (5 bases). The CDR3 contains 14 residues. Between the trimmed V and J ends, which lost 5 bases and 0 bases, there was a span of 8 bases. The CDR3 protein is CASSGTHSGNTIYF. In DNA, the CDR3 is TGTGCCAGCAGTGGGACTCACTCTGGAAACACCATATATTTT.

This clonotype was seen at least ten times. V gene TRBV9 combines with J gene TRBJ2-7; D is perhaps TRBD2 (5 bases). Germline CDR1 SGDLS, CDR2 YYNGEE. The CDR3 runs to 14 residues. The V end lost 0 bases, the J end lost 5 bases, and 12 bases lay between the germline ends. As DNA, the CDR3 is TGTGCCAGCAGCGTAGGTCTAGCTCACGACGAGCAGTACTTC. As protein: CASSVGLAHDEQYF.

The chain joins TRBV2 to TRBJ1-6; D might be TRBD1 (6 bases). V lost 6 bases, J lost 6 bases, and 9 bases lay in between. The V gene's germline CDR1 is SNHLY and CDR2 FYNNEI. This CDR3 region has 13 residues. DNA of the CDR3: TGTGCCAGCAGCCTCAGGGGTAATTCACCCCTCCACTTT. It codes for CASSLRGNSPLHF.

This clonotype was seen ten or more times. The chain uses TRBV4-3 and TRBJ2-1, with TRBD2 as a possible D gene (6 bases). CDR1 LGHNA and CDR2 YSLEER come from the germline V gene. The V end was cut by 0 bases, the J end by 0 bases, with 12 bases between. The CDR3 is made up of 17 amino acids. The CDR3 sequence is CASSQDFASASYNEQFF. The CDR3 DNA sequence: TGCGCCAGCAGCCAAGATTTCGCTAGCGCCTCCTACAATGAGCAGTTCTTC.

This clonotype was seen a few times. This chain links TRBV18 with TRBJ1-1; D not certain. The CDR3 totals 13 residues. Germline CDR1 is KGHSH and CDR2 is LQKENI. Trimming removed 4 bases at V and 1 base at J, with 7 bases between. The CDR3 loop reads CASSLAENTEAFF. CDR3 nucleotides: TGTGCCAGCTCACTCGCCGAGAACACTGAAGCTTTCTTT.

This clonotype came up many times. V usage is TRBV4-3 and J usage is TRBJ2-6, with TRBD1 identical over 7 bases. Losses at the gene ends were 4 bases for V and 2 bases for J; bases not matched to a gene: 11. Looked up from germline, CDR1 is LGHNA and CDR2 is YSLEER. The CDR3 loop spans 18 amino acids. CDR3 nucleotides: TGCGCCAGCAGCCCCCACTGGACAGGAGGCCCTGGGGCCAACGTCCTGACTTTC. It encodes CASSPHWTGGPGANVLTF.

The chain combines TRBV19 with TRBJ1-4, with D tentatively TRBD1 (5 bases). Looked up from germline, CDR1 is LNHDA and CDR2 is SQIVND (reference sequence). The CDR3 runs 15 residues. V was shortened by 3 bases and J by 10 bases, with 18 bases between the two germline ends. CDR3 loop: CASSIGGGPWPKLFF. The CDR3 nucleotides are TGTGCCAGTAGTATTGGCGGGGGACCTTGGCCAAAACTGTTTTTT.